The source of this T cell receptor (beta chain) is a study of blood T cell repertoires in COVID-19. Across the study: Both acute and convalescent COVID-19 samples were obtained from the United States, Italy and Spain.

Produced via immunoSEQ multiplex PCR; TCRdb's table is partial and in-frame only. The table has about 190,000 clones, roughly nine tenths seen once. The CDR3 consists of 13 residues. This TCR came from a man aged 25-45 years with acute or convalescent COVID-19. Specimen: peripheral blood. V and J are TRBV12-1 and TRBJ1-4; the table gives TRBD1 as D, unverified against the DNA. TRBV12-1 is assigned pseudogene status. The CDR3 DNA reads TGTGCCAGCAGCTTTCCAGGGCATGAAAAACTGTTTTTT. This encodes CASSFPGHEKLFF.